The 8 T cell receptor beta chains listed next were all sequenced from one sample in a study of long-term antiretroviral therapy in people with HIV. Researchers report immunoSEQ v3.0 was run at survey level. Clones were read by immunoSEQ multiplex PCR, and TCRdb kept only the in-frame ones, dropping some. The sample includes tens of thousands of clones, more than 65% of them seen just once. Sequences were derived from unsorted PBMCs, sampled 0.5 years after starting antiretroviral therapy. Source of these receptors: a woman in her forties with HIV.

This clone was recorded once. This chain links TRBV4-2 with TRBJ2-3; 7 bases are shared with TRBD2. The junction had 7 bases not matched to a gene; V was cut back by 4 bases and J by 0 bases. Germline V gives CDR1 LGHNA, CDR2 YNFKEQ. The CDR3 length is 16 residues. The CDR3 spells CASSPTSATSTDTQYF. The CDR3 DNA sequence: TGTGCCAGCAGCCCTACTAGCGCCACTAGCACAGATACGCAGTATTTT.

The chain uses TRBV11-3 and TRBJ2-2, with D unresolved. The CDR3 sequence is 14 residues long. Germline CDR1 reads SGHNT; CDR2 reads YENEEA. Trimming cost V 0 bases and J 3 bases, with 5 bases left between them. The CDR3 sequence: CASSLDLYTGELFF. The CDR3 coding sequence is TGTGCCAGCAGCTTAGATTTATACACCGGGGAGCTGTTTTTT.

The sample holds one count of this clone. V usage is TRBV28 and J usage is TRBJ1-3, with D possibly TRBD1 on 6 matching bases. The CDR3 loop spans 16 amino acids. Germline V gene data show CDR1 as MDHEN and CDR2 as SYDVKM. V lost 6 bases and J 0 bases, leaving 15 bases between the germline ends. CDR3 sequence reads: CASSRNRDLSGNTIYF. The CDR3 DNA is TGTGCCAGCAGCCGTAACAGGGACCTCTCTGGAAACACCATATATTTT.

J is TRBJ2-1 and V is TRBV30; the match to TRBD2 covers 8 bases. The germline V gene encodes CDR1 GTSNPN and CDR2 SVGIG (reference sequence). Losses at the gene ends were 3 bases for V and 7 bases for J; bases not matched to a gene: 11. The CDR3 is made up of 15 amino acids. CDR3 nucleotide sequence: TGTGCCTGGAGCCGGGGGGGGGCGGCAGGGAATGAGCAGTTCTTC. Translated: CAWSRGGAAGNEQFF.

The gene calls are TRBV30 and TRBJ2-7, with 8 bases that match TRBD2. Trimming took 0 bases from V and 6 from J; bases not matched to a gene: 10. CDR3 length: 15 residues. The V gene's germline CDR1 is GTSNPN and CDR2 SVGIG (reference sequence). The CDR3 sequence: CAWSVGLAGLGEQYF. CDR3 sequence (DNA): TGTGCCTGGAGTGTTGGACTAGCCGGTCTCGGCGAGCAGTACTTC. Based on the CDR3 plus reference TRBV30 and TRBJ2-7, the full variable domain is SQTIHQWPATLVQPVGSPLSLECTVEGTSNPNLYWYRQAAGRGLQLLFYSVGIGQISSEVPQNLSASRPQDRQFILSSKKLLLSDSGFYLCAWSVGLAGLGEQYFGPGTRLTVT.

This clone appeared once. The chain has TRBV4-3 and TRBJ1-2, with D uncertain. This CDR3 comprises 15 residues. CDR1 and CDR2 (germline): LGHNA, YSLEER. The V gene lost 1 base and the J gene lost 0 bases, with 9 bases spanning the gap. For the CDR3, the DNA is TGCGCCAGCAGCCAAGTGAACAGCCCTAACTATGGCTACACCTTC. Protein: CASSQVNSPNYGYTF.

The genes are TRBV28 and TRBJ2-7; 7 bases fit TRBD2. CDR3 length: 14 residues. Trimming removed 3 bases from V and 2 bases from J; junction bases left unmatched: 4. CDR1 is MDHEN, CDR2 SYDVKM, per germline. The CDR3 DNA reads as TGTGCCAGCAGTTTGCGGGGGAACACCTACGAGCAGTACTTC. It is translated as CASSLRGNTYEQYF.

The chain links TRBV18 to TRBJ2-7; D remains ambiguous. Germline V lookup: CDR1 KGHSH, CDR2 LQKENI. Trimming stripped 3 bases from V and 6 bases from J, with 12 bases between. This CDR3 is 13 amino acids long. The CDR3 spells CASSPGRESEQYF. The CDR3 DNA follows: TGTGCCAGCTCACCGGGTCGCGAATCCGAGCAGTACTTC.